The T cell receptor (beta chain) described here comes from a study of blood T cell repertoires in COVID-19. Study as a whole: T cells, B-cell-depleted T cells, or PBMCs supplied cDNA or gDNA.

V lost 4 bases and J 4 bases, leaving 8 bases between the germline ends. The CDR3 totals 13 residues. Germline V gene lookup returns CDR1 SGHDN and CDR2 FVKESK. This table comes from immunoSEQ multiplex PCR, and its TCRdb copy is limited to in-frame clones, with some not included. The sample contains tens of thousands of clones, around 74% of which appear only once. The source is a man over 45 with COVID-19, enrolled during active disease. Sequenced sample: peripheral blood. V and J are TRBV14 and TRBJ2-1; tentatively, D is TRBD2 (6 bases). The CDR3 DNA sequence: TGTGCCAGCAGCCCCCGGGAGTACAATGAGCAGTTCTTC. This codes for CASSPREYNEQFF.